The clone carrying this TCR beta chain appeared many times. Its antigen is currently unknown. TCRdb re-called the 5' RACE reads with MiXCR, one entry per CDR3 protein. The sample gives 210,000 or so distinct CDR3 sequences, 8.2% of which show up once; 4.5% to 5% is in the top ten. The sample is drawn from a study of CD8 T cells in ankylosing spondylitis. Broader study findings: What appeared characteristic of ankylosing spondylitis blood was a TCR beta motif of eight highly homologous variants. Researchers reportedly found disease-linked clones significantly enriched in matched ankylosing spondylitis synovial fluid.

CDR3 length: 18 residues. The junction had 17 bases not matched to a gene; V was cut back by 4 bases and J by 3 bases. Per the germline V gene, CDR1 is SGHTA and CDR2 is FQGNSA. The rearrangement links TRBV7-2 to TRBJ2-7, with 8 nucleotides matching TRBD2. The clonotype originates from a female donor with ankylosing spondylitis or in good health (not recorded which). Sequenced: blood, either unsorted or a sorted T cell fraction (not recorded which). The CDR3 sequence: CASSYTSGRLNPYYEQYF. DNA for the CDR3: TGTGCCAGCAGCTATACTAGCGGCCGCCTCAACCCATACTACGAGCAGTACTTC.